One sample yielded the 28 T cell receptor beta chains listed below, sequenced in a study of T cell repertoires in cytomegalovirus infection. TCRdb called the reads again in MiXCR, with one record for every CDR3 protein. The data hold roughly 990,000 distinct CDR3 sequences, with 30% to 40% observed a single time. The antigens these receptors bind are not known. Source: cultured CD8+ T cells from PBMCs, taken from culture after CMV antigen stimulation. The receptors were sampled from a human donor in good health (CMV status not recorded). Some clones in this sample may be carry-over from other donors' samples.

This clonotype was counted between two and nine times. The gene calls are TRBV2 and TRBJ1-2; D gene unclear. Germline lookup yields CDR1 SNHLY and CDR2 FYNNEI. This CDR3 region has 12 residues. Between the trimmed V and J ends, which lost 9 bases and 8 bases, there was a span of 16 bases. This CDR3 is CARRAYSGGYTF. The CDR3, as DNA: TGTGCCAGAAGGGCTTACAGTGGAGGCTACACCTTC.

This clonotype occurred many times. The V and J genes are TRBV5-6 and TRBJ1-5; 8 bases are a match to TRBD1. The germline V gene has CDR1 SGHDT and CDR2 YYEEEE. CDR3 size: 16 residues. V lost 3 bases, J lost 1 base, and 6 bases stayed unmatched. CDR3 nucleotide sequence: TGTGCCAGCAGCTCCCAGACAGGGGCGAGCAATCAGCCCCAGCATTTT. Protein sequence: CASSSQTGASNQPQHF.

This chain links TRBV6-1 with TRBJ2-7; 9 bases are a match to TRBD2. CDR1 and CDR2 (germline): MNHNS, SASEGT. Trimming cost V 9 bases and J 6 bases; bases outside gene matches: 12. The CDR3 extends over 14 amino acids. The CDR3, as DNA: TGTGCCAGTGGGTCGGGACTAGCATGGTCCGAGCAGTACTTC. Its protein product is CASGSGLAWSEQYF.

With regard to this clonotype: Sequence at one end of the junction differs from germline and may be a read error. V gene TRBV7-7 combines with J gene TRBJ2-7, with D tentatively TRBD1 (6 bases). The CDR3 has 13 amino acids. CDR1 and CDR2 from the germline V gene are SSHAT and FNYEAQ (reference sequence). The DNA of the CDR3 is TGTGCTAGCAGCTCTACAGGGTCGCAGGAGCAGTACTTC. Protein: CASSSTGSQEQYF.

This clonotype has at least ten counts. The chain joins TRBV7-2 to TRBJ2-7; the match to TRBD1 covers 9 bases. Per germline, CDR1 SGHTA and CDR2 FQGNSA. J was trimmed by 2 bases and V by 3 bases; bases with no gene match: 5. This CDR3 is built from 15 residues. CDR3 amino acids: CASSFGTGLTYEQYV. CDR3 coding DNA: TGTGCCAGCAGCTTTGGGACAGGGTTGACCTACGAGCAGTACGTC.

This clonotype turned up a few times. The rearrangement joins TRBV6-2 or TRBV6-3 to TRBJ2-1; D not resolved. Trimming left V 5 bases short and J 15 bases short, with 14 bases between. This CDR3 has 11 amino acids. Germline V gene data show CDR1 as MNHEY and CDR2 as SVGEGT. CDR3 residues: CASSEGISLFF. CDR3 nucleotides: TGTGCCAGCAGTGAAGGAATAAGTCTGTTCTTC.

This chain connects TRBV4-1 to TRBJ1-1, with D perhaps matching TRBD1 (6 bases). Trimming removed 0 bases from V and 4 bases from J, with 15 bases in between. Per germline, CDR1 MGHRA and CDR2 YSYEKL. The CDR3 contains 16 residues. The CDR3, as DNA: TGCGCCAGCAGCCAAGATGCAGGGGTGAAGAGCACTGAAGCTTTCTTT. Protein product: CASSQDAGVKSTEAFF.

This clonotype was counted at least ten times. The chain is built from TRBV19 and TRBJ1-2, with D possibly TRBD1 on 5 matching bases. The length of the CDR3 is 12 residues. V gave up 9 bases and J gave up 1 base, with 9 bases separating them. The germline CDR1 and CDR2 sequences are LNHDA and SQIVND (reference sequence). CDR3 amino acids: CASSDSNYGYTF. The DNA of the CDR3 is TGTGCCAGCAGTGACAGTAACTATGGCTACACCTTC.

This rearrangement joins TRBV5-6 to TRBJ2-5; no clear D. Germline CDR1 reads SGHDT; CDR2 reads YYEEEE. V was shortened by 2 bases and J by 2 bases, with 10 bases between the two germline ends. The CDR3 totals 14 residues. CDR3 amino acids: CASSFEARQETQYF. The CDR3 DNA follows: TGTGCCAGCAGCTTCGAAGCACGGCAAGAGACCCAGTACTTC.

The chain joins TRBV12-3 or TRBV12-4 to TRBJ2-5, with 8 bases that match TRBD1. J was trimmed by 3 bases and V by 0 bases; bases with no gene match: 6. The CDR3 consists of 16 residues. The CDR3 sequence is CASSLAEQGAEETQYF. In DNA, the CDR3 is TGTGCCAGCAGTTTAGCGGAGCAGGGGGCGGAAGAGACCCAGTACTTC.

A few counts support this clonotype. This chain connects TRBV19 to TRBJ2-7; D tentatively fits TRBD1 or TRBD2 (5 bases each). The CDR3 has 13 amino acids. In germline, CDR1 is LNHDA, CDR2 SQIVND (reference sequence). The V and J ends lost 8 bases and 2 bases respectively, with 13 bases between them. The CDR3 loop is CASSRGPTYEQYF. The CDR3 DNA reads as TGTGCCAGTTCACGGGGACCAACCTACGAGCAGTACTTC.

The gene calls are TRBV7-8 and TRBJ2-2; 9 bases line up with TRBD2. The CDR3 is 17 amino acids. V shed 1 base, J shed 3 bases, and the junction held 6 bases outside the gene matches. Germline CDR1 SGHVS, CDR2 FQNEAQ. In DNA form, the CDR3 reads TGTGCCAGCAGCTTAGAAAGAGCGGGGGGATACACCGGGGAGCTGTTTTTT. Its translation: CASSLERAGGYTGELFF.

The chain couples TRBV11-2 to TRBJ1-1; 7 bases line up with TRBD1. The J segment lost 7 bases and the V segment lost 1 base, leaving 6 bases of the junction unmatched. This CDR3 is built from 14 residues. Per the germline V gene, CDR1 is SGHAT and CDR2 is FQNNGV. CDR3 loop: CASSLGQGIDEAFF. In DNA, the CDR3 is TGTGCCAGCAGCTTAGGACAGGGTATTGATGAAGCTTTCTTT.

This clonotype was counted a few times. The rearrangement uses TRBV9 and TRBJ2-5, with TRBD2 matching over 11 bases. Germline assignment: CDR1 SGDLS and CDR2 YYNGEE. V dropped 0 bases and J dropped 2; count of bases not matched to a gene: 3. The CDR3 has 16 residues. As DNA, the CDR3 is TGTGCCAGCAGCGTAGGACTAGCGGGGAAACAAGAGACCCAGTACTTC. It translates to CASSVGLAGKQETQYF.

The table lists this clonotype with a few counts. This sequence joins TRBV4-1 and TRBJ1-2, with 12 bases that match TRBD1. Trimming at V came to 5 bases and at J to 6 bases, leaving 10 bases not matched to a gene. The CDR3 length is 16 residues. Germline V gene data show CDR1 as MGHRA and CDR2 as YSYEKL. DNA for the CDR3: TGCGCCAGCAGCGGGAGCCGGGACAGGGGGCGCGATGGCTACACCTTC. Protein: CASSGSRDRGRDGYTF.

V usage is TRBV28 and J usage is TRBJ2-7, with 8 positions matching TRBD2. The J segment lost 3 bases and the V segment lost 1 base, leaving 5 bases of the junction unmatched. CDR1 MDHEN and CDR2 SYDVKM come from the germline V gene. The CDR3 spans 15 residues. The CDR3 sequence is CASSLSTSGDYEQYV. CDR3 coding DNA: TGTGCCAGCAGTTTATCTACTAGCGGAGACTACGAGCAGTACGTC.

The J gene is TRBJ1-1, the V gene TRBV11-2, with D possibly TRBD1 on 6 matching bases. From germline, CDR1 is SGHAT and CDR2 FQNNGV. The CDR3 sequence is 18 residues long. Trimming pared 1 base from V and 0 bases from J, leaving 18 bases between. CDR3 nucleotide sequence: TGTGCCAGCAGCTTAGTGGGGGGATGGGGGCAGATGAACACTGAAGCTTTCTTT. Translated: CASSLVGGWGQMNTEAFF.

The sample holds many counts of this clonotype. The chain joins TRBV7-2 to TRBJ2-5, with D possibly being TRBD2 (6 bases). Per the germline V gene, CDR1 is SGHTA and CDR2 is FQGNSA. The V gene lost 5 bases and the J gene lost 4 bases, with 11 bases spanning the gap. The CDR3 totals 13 residues. The CDR3 spells CASSPSVAETQYF. The CDR3 nucleotides are TGTGCCAGCAGCCCTAGCGTGGCAGAGACCCAGTACTTC.

Worth noting for this clonotype: The junction does not match germline at one end; this may be a read error. This chain uses TRBV6-6 with TRBJ2-2, with 8 positions matching TRBD1. The CDR3 loop spans 15 amino acids. The germline V gene encodes CDR1 MNHNY and CDR2 SVGAGI (reference sequence). CDR3 nucleotides: TGTGTCAGCAGTCAGGGGGCGGGGAACACCGGGGAGCTGTTTTTT. It codes for CVSSQGAGNTGELFF.

This clonotype was seen repeatedly, ten times or more. The chain is built from TRBV7-2 and TRBJ1-5, with D possibly TRBD1 on 5 matching bases. CDR3 length equals 17 residues. The V end lost 0 bases, the J end lost 1 base, and 13 bases lay between the germline ends. Looked up from germline, CDR1 is SGHTA and CDR2 is FQGNSA. CDR3 nucleotide sequence: TGTGCCAGCAGCTTAGCCCCAGGGATGTCAAGCAATCAGCCCCAGCATTTT. Amino acids: CASSLAPGMSSNQPQHF.

This clonotype appeared many times. CDR3 protein: CASSSSGGEQFF. CDR3 coding DNA: TGTGCCAGCAGTTCTAGCGGGGGGGAGCAGTTCTTC. The chain recombines TRBV6-5 with TRBJ2-1, with TRBD2 identical over 11 bases. Trimming at V came to 4 bases and at J to 10 bases, leaving 0 bases not matched to a gene. Germline V lookup: CDR1 MNHEY, CDR2 SVGAGI. This CDR3 is built from 12 residues.

This clonotype was detected only a few times. The chain uses TRBV6-1 and TRBJ2-7; a possible D gene is TRBD2 (5 bases). Trimming stripped 2 bases from V and 1 base from J, with 6 bases between. CDR1 MNHNS and CDR2 SASEGT come from the germline V gene. This CDR3 is built from 13 residues. CDR3 nucleotide sequence: TGTGCCAGCAGTGAACCGGGGTCCTACGAGCAGTACTTC. Amino acid sequence: CASSEPGSYEQYF.

The chain is built from TRBV7-2 and TRBJ2-7; D is ambiguous. The length of the CDR3 is 15 residues. Trimming removed 3 bases at V and 7 bases at J, with 19 bases between. The germline V gene encodes CDR1 SGHTA and CDR2 FQGNSA. The CDR3 sequence is CASSLGSTGQGEQYV. For the CDR3, the DNA is TGTGCCAGCAGCTTGGGTAGCACCGGGCAAGGGGAGCAGTACGTC.

This clonotype was counted at least ten times. The V call is TRBV7-8, the J call TRBJ2-4; TRBD1 agrees at 8 bases. V shed 5 bases, J shed 3 bases, and the junction held 6 bases outside the gene matches. The CDR3 spans 15 residues. Germline V gene data show CDR1 as SGHVS and CDR2 as FQNEAQ. CDR3 sequence reads: CASSTSGGFKNIQYF. CDR3 nucleotides: TGTGCCAGCAGCACCTCAGGGGGCTTCAAAAACATTCAGTACTTC. Complete variable domain (other parts from reference TRBV7-8 and TRBJ2-4): GAGVSQSPRYKVAKRGQDVALRCDPISGHVSLFWYQQALGQGPEFLTYFQNEAQLDKSGLPSDRFFAERPEGSVSTLKIQRTQQEDSAVYLCASSTSGGFKNIQYFGAGTRLSVL.

This clonotype was observed a few times. The chain uses TRBV12-3 or TRBV12-4 and TRBJ1-2; D unclear. The CDR3 is 14 amino acids. Trimming pared 5 bases from V and 6 bases from J, leaving 16 bases between. The CDR3 sequence: CASSRAFNLDGYTF. The CDR3 DNA reads TGTGCCAGCAGTCGGGCTTTCAACTTGGATGGCTACACCTTC.

The V gene is TRBV5-5, the J gene TRBJ1-1, with D maybe TRBD1 (6 bases). Trimming shortened V by 4 bases and J by 6 bases, and 16 bases separated the two germline ends. This CDR3 spans 14 amino acids. Germline V gives CDR1 SGHKS, CDR2 YYEKEE (reference sequence). The CDR3 protein is CASSPWQGSAEAFF. CDR3 coding DNA: TGTGCCAGCAGCCCTTGGCAGGGGAGCGCTGAAGCTTTCTTT.

This clonotype was observed a handful of times. The chain combines TRBV6-8 with TRBJ2-5; 11 positions match TRBD2. The CDR3 runs 16 residues. With 2 bases clipped from V and 2 bases from J, the junction kept 4 bases outside the gene matches. Germline V gene data show CDR1 as MNHGY and CDR2 as SAAAGT. The CDR3 loop is CASSYVAGGRQETQYF. Written as DNA, the CDR3 is TGTGCCAGCAGTTACGTAGCGGGGGGGCGTCAAGAGACCCAGTACTTC.

Ten or more counts support this clonotype. The CDR3 loop reads CASSLLGLIRGEMSYEQYF. For the CDR3, the DNA is TGTGCCAGCAGCTTATTAGGGTTGATACGGGGGGAGATGTCCTACGAGCAGTACTTC. The chain combines TRBV7-8 with TRBJ2-7, with 7 positions matching TRBD2. Unmatched junction bases numbered 17, after V lost 2 bases and J lost 1 base. The CDR3 runs 19 residues. Germline V lookup: CDR1 SGHVS, CDR2 FQNEAQ. The whole variable domain, remainder taken from reference TRBV7-8 and TRBJ2-7, is GAGVSQSPRYKVAKRGQDVALRCDPISGHVSLFWYQQALGQGPEFLTYFQNEAQLDKSGLPSDRFFAERPEGSVSTLKIQRTQQEDSAVYLCASSLLGLIRGEMSYEQYFGPGTRLTVT.